The 6 T cell receptor beta chains listed next were all sequenced from one sample in a study of T cell responses to AZD1222 COVID-19 vaccine. TCRdb's copy holds only in-frame clones and misses some; the assay was immunoSEQ multiplex PCR. The table has over 120,000 clones, more than 85% seen once. The sequenced sample was peripheral blood, obtained on day 0 of AZD1222 vaccination. These receptor sequences come from an adult in good health.

As DNA, the CDR3 is TGCAGCGTTGATGAGGGGGGAAGCTACGAGCAGTACTTC. This gives the protein CSVDEGGSYEQYF. This sequence joins TRBV29-1 and TRBJ2-7, with D perhaps given as TRBD1 or TRBD2 (6 bases each). The CDR3 loop spans 13 amino acids. In germline, CDR1 is SQVTM, CDR2 ANQGSEA. Trimming shortened V by 3 bases and J by 3 bases, and 12 bases separated the two germline ends.

The chain combines TRBV28 with TRBJ2-1, with 8 nucleotides matching TRBD2. Looked up from germline, CDR1 is MDHEN and CDR2 is SYDVKM. Unmatched junction bases numbered 11, after V lost 2 bases and J lost 5 bases. CDR3 size: 17 residues. CDR3 sequence: CASSLVPSGSYDNEQFF. The CDR3 nucleotides are TGTGCCAGCAGTTTAGTCCCCAGCGGGAGTTATGACAATGAGCAGTTCTTC.

This clone was observed a few times. The rearrangement links TRBV15 to TRBJ2-7; D is undetermined. The V gene's germline CDR1 is LNHNV and CDR2 YYDKDF (reference sequence). The V and J ends lost 2 bases and 2 bases respectively, with 16 bases between them. This CDR3 is built from 16 residues. This CDR3 is CATSRLEPGSPYEQYF. As DNA, the CDR3 is TGTGCCACCAGCAGACTCGAACCCGGATCCCCCTACGAGCAGTACTTC. The complete variable domain, with remaining parts taken from reference TRBV15 and TRBJ2-7, reads DAMVIQNPRYQVTQFGKPVTLSCSQTLNHNVMYWYQQKSSQAPKLLFHYYDKDFNNEADTPDNFQSRRPNTSFCFLDIRSPGLGDTAMYLCATSRLEPGSPYEQYFGPGTRLTVT.

The V gene is TRBV11-3, the J gene TRBJ2-1; D possibly corresponds to TRBD1 (5 bases). This CDR3 region has 18 residues. Trimming left V 0 bases short and J 0 bases short, with 15 bases between. Looked up from germline, CDR1 is SGHNT and CDR2 is YENEEA. CDR3 nucleotide sequence: TGTGCCAGCAGCTTAGATGGCGGCAGGGATAGCTCCTACAATGAGCAGTTCTTC. It yields the protein CASSLDGGRDSSYNEQFF.

The genes are TRBV27 and TRBJ1-2; D is ambiguous. This CDR3 has 12 residues. CDR1 and CDR2 (germline): MNHEY, SMNVEV (reference sequence). Trimming took 5 bases from V and 2 from J, leaving 6 bases between them. The CDR3 spells CASSATNYGYTF. The DNA for the CDR3 is TGTGCCAGCAGTGCCACCAACTATGGCTACACCTTC.

This rearrangement joins TRBV5-1 to TRBJ2-2; D is unclear. CDR3 length: 13 amino acids. Trimming pared 2 bases from V and 4 bases from J, leaving 6 bases between. The V gene's germline CDR1 is SGHRS and CDR2 YFSETQ. CDR3 loop: CASSFPVTGELFF. The CDR3 DNA reads as TGCGCCAGCAGCTTTCCGGTCACCGGGGAGCTGTTTTTT. The full variable domain, rest sourced from reference TRBV5-1 and TRBJ2-2, is KAGVTQTPRYLIKTRGQQVTLSCSPISGHRSVSWYQQTPGQGLQFLFEYFSETQRNKGNFPGRFSGRQFSNSRSEMNVSTLELGDSALYLCASSFPVTGELFFGEGSRLTVL.